These T cell receptor beta chains were read from a single sample in a study of blood T cell repertoires in COVID-19. The repertoire was sequenced with immunoSEQ multiplex PCR; TCRdb's copy has only in-frame clones and lacks some. The table has approximately 260,000 clones, around four fifths seen once; the top ten hold over 10%. The sample was peripheral blood. These receptors were collected from a woman in her sixties with active or convalescent COVID-19. The CDR3 runs from the conserved cysteine through the conserved F or W. A D gene is named only where the DNA matches it firmly. For some rows the clone size is stated as once, few or many, or as a class when expanded; others skip it.

-	16	-	TRBJ2-2	TRBV7-2	TGTGCCAGCAGCAGGGACTCCCCTTCTATCTCCGGGGAGCTGTTTTTT	CASSRDSPSISGELFF
-	16	TRBD1	TRBJ2-7	TRBV5-1	TGCGCCAGCAGCTCGGGTCCTGGACAGGGTCTTTACGAGCAGTACTTC	CASSSGPGQGLYEQYF
-	13	-	TRBJ1-1	TRBV7-8	TGTGCCAGCAGCCAATTACAGGACACTGAAGCTTTCTTT	CASSQLQDTEAFF
-	11	TRBD1	TRBJ2-4	TRBV20-1	TGCAGTGTGACAGGGCAAAACATTCAGTACTTC	CSVTGQNIQYF
-	17	TRBD1	TRBJ1-5	TRBV19	TGTGCCAGTAGTTCCTTGTCCCGGGACAGTAACAATCAGCCCCAGCATTTT	CASSSLSRDSNNQPQHF
-	17	TRBD1	TRBJ1-4	TRBV4-1	TGCGCCAGCAGCATGGGGACAGGGGTTAGGGGGAGTGAAAAACTGTTTTTT	CASSMGTGVRGSEKLFF
once	15	-	TRBJ1-1	TRBV18	TGTGCCAGCTCACCGACAACAGGGATGAACACTGAAGCTTTCTTT	CASSPTTGMNTEAFF
-	14	TRBD2	TRBJ2-3	TRBV5-6	TGTGCCAGCAGCTTTGCGGGGGTTAAAGATACGCAGTATTTT	CASSFAGVKDTQYF
-	14	-	TRBJ2-1	TRBV19	TGTGCCAGTAGGGAGACGGGTCCCTACAATGAGCAGTTCTTC	CASRETGPYNEQFF
-	13	-	TRBJ1-1	TRBV5-1	TGCGCCAGCAGCTTCGAGATGAACACTGAAGCTTTCTTT	CASSFEMNTEAFF
-	14	-	TRBJ2-7	TRBV29-1	TGCAGCGTTGAAGATTCCGGGTCTTCCTACGAGCAGTACTTC	CSVEDSGSSYEQYF
few	15	TRBD1	TRBJ2-7	TRBV7-7	TGTGCTAGCAGCTTAGAGTGGGGACAGAGCTACGAGCAGTACTTC	CASSLEWGQSYEQYF
-	15	TRBD2	TRBJ2-7	TRBV3-1/TRBV3-2	TGTGCCAGCAGCCAGGGACTAGCGGGGGCCTACGAGCAGTACTTC	CASSQGLAGAYEQYF
-	14	TRBD1	TRBJ2-7	TRBV2	TGTGCCAGCAGTGGGGTGGGACAGTCCTACGAGCAGTACTTC	CASSGVGQSYEQYF
-	15	-	TRBJ2-7	TRBV5-6	TGTGCCAGCAGCTTGTGGGAGTACGGGACCTACGAGCAGTACTTC	CASSLWEYGTYEQYF
-	16	-	TRBJ1-4	TRBV9	TGTGCCAGCAGCGCCTACGAAGCCACCGGGAGTGAAAAACTGTTTTTT	CASSAYEATGSEKLFF
-	16	-	TRBJ2-1	TRBV3-1/TRBV3-2	TGTGCCAGCAGCCACAGGGGAGTAGTAGGTGGGGGTGAGCAGTTCTTC	CASSHRGVVGGGEQFF
-	15	-	TRBJ1-1	TRBV7-9	TGTGCCAGCAGCTCGAGAGGTGGACAGAACACTGAAGCTTTCTTT	CASSSRGGQNTEAFF
-	15	TRBD1	TRBJ1-3	TRBV6-6	TGTGCCAGCAACGTACAGGGGCGGGCTGGAAACACCATATATTTT	CASNVQGRAGNTIYF
-	15	TRBD1	TRBJ1-1	TRBV7-9	TGTGCCAGCATTATGCAGGGGGCGATGCCCACTGAAGCTTTCTTT	CASIMQGAMPTEAFF